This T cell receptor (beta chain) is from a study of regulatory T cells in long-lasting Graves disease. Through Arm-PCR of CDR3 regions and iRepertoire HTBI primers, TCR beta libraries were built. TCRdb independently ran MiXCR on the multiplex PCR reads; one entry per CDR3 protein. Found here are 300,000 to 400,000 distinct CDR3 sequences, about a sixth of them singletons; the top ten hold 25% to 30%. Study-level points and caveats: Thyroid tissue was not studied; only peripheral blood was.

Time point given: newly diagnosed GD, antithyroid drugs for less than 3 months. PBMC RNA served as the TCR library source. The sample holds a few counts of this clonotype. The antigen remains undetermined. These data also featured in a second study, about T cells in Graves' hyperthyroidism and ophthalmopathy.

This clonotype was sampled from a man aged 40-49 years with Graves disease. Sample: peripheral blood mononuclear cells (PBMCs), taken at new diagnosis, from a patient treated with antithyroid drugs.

CDR3 coding DNA: TGCGCCAGCAGCGGCAGGGGGCGCGAGGACATTCAGTACTTC. Translation: CASSGRGREDIQYF. The chain links TRBV5-1 to TRBJ2-4, with 8 bases that match TRBD1. CDR1 is SGHRS and CDR2 is YFSETQ in the germline V gene. The length of the CDR3 is 14 residues. Losses at the gene ends were 4 bases for V and 8 bases for J; bases not matched to a gene: 8.